This TCR beta chain was found in a study of radiotherapy plus CTLA-4 blockade in lung cancer. About the study: Under 20% of enrolled patients responded objectively, and roughly 31% had disease control. Overall study results and limits: Early blood T cell clone dynamics reportedly forecast response best, with interferon-beta. TCR clones of tumor origin grew in blood after radiotherapy plus ipilimumab.

Trimming removed 2 bases from V and 8 bases from J, with 9 bases in between. Germline V CDR1 and CDR2: SNHLY, FYNNEI. The CDR3 length is 12 residues. Using immunoSEQ multiplex PCR, the repertoire was profiled, and TCRdb retains in-frame clones only, with some absent. There are more than 95,000 clones in the sample; nearly 80% occur only once, and approximately 5% lies in the top ten. Focal radiation plus CTLA-4 blockade with ipilimumab was given to patients with chemo-refractory metastatic non-small-cell lung cancer. Worth noting for this clone: Its antigen is not identified.

The chain recombines TRBV2 with TRBJ1-2, with D hard to call. The clonotype comes from a human donor with non-small cell lung cancer who had a partial response to radiotherapy plus ipilimumab. The sequenced sample was peripheral blood, obtained from a patient treated with radiotherapy plus ipilimumab. For the CDR3, the DNA is TGTGCCAGCAGTGAAATGGCGGGGGGCTACACCTTC. It specifies CASSEMAGGYTF.